The present entry profiles one TCR beta chain with its context. This sample was included in a study of blood T cell repertoires in COVID-19. Overall study context: Whether acute or convalescent, the COVID-19 samples came from the United States, Italy and Spain. PBMCs, B-cell-depleted T cells, or T cells provided the cDNA or gDNA that made up the material.

Sequencing was performed with immunoSEQ multiplex PCR; in TCRdb, only in-frame clones are kept and a portion is missing. The sample carries around 30,000 clones, 65% to 70% recorded once. This TCR was sampled from a human donor in a cohort sampled during active COVID-19. Sequencing used peripheral blood.

The CDR3 DNA reads TGTGCCAGCTCACCAAGGGGGCGAGAGACCCAGTACTTC. Protein product: CASSPRGRETQYF. The chain is built from TRBV18 and TRBJ2-5, with TRBD1 matching 7 bases. Trimming removed 2 bases from V and 4 bases from J; junction bases left unmatched: 1. Looked up from germline, CDR1 is KGHSH and CDR2 is LQKENI. The CDR3 is 13 amino acids.